This is a list of T cell receptor beta chains from one sample in a study of shared T cell receptors in the human thymus. Profiled with immunoSEQ multiplex PCR; TCRdb holds only in-frame clones, not every one. The sample records 600,000 or so clones, approximately 89% being singletons. The sample also formed part of further work on human thymus T cells.

Sequencing was performed on thymocytes. These receptors all come from a boy less than two years old with a congenital heart defect. The CDR3 runs from the conserved cysteine through the conserved F or W. The order of the fields is clone size, J gene, V gene, D gene, CDR3 DNA, CDR3 protein. A D gene is named only where the DNA matches it firmly. Clone size, where shown, is once, few, many, or a class for clones that have expanded.

abundance: NA
j_gene: TRBJ2-2
v_gene: TRBV7-2
d_gene: NA
CDR3nt: TGTGCCAGCACCCCCAAGGGGGGGGCGAACACCGGGGAGCTGTTTTTT
CDR3aa: CASTPKGGANTGELFF

abundance: NA
j_gene: TRBJ1-2
v_gene: TRBV6-6
d_gene: TRBD1
CDR3nt: TGTGCCAGCAGTTCCCGGACAGGGGTAAACGGCTACACCTTC
CDR3aa: CASSSRTGVNGYTF

abundance: NA
j_gene: TRBJ1-4
v_gene: TRBV7-9
d_gene: NA
CDR3nt: TGTGCCAGCAGTCACCTTCGGGGTACTAATGAAAAACTGTTTTTT
CDR3aa: CASSHLRGTNEKLFF

abundance: NA
j_gene: TRBJ1-1
v_gene: TRBV5-1
d_gene: TRBD1
CDR3nt: TGCGCCAGCAGCTTGGCCTGGGACAGGACGACGGGGGAGGCTTTCTTT
CDR3aa: CASSLAWDRTTGEAFF

abundance: once
j_gene: TRBJ2-6
v_gene: TRBV2
d_gene: NA
CDR3nt: TGTGCCAGCAGTCGCCCGAACATCTCTGGGGCCAACGTCCTGACTTTC
CDR3aa: CASSRPNISGANVLTF

abundance: NA
j_gene: TRBJ1-1
v_gene: TRBV15
d_gene: NA
CDR3nt: TGTGCCACCAGCAGAGCAAGGGCCCCGGGGGCTGAAGCTTTCTTT
CDR3aa: CATSRARAPGAEAFF

abundance: NA
j_gene: TRBJ2-7
v_gene: TRBV27
d_gene: NA
CDR3nt: TGTGCCAGCAGTTTGGGTACTAGAGGTGGCGAGCAGTACTTC
CDR3aa: CASSLGTRGGEQYF

abundance: NA
j_gene: TRBJ1-5
v_gene: TRBV6-6
d_gene: NA
CDR3nt: TGTGCCAGCAGTTACCGAGACAGGAATAGCAATCAGCCCCAGCATTTT
CDR3aa: CASSYRDRNSNQPQHF

abundance: NA
j_gene: TRBJ2-7
v_gene: TRBV5-1
d_gene: TRBD1
CDR3nt: TGCGCCAGCAGCTCAGCGGCACCAGGGGGCTGCGACGAGCAGTACTTC
CDR3aa: CASSSAAPGGCDEQYF

abundance: NA
j_gene: TRBJ1-1
v_gene: TRBV4-1
d_gene: TRBD1
CDR3nt: TGCGCCAGCAGCCAAGATACCGAGGGGGCGCGAACTGAAGCTTTCTTT
CDR3aa: CASSQDTEGARTEAFF

abundance: NA
j_gene: TRBJ2-4
v_gene: TRBV6-1
d_gene: TRBD1
CDR3nt: TGTGCCAGCAGTGGGGACAGAAACATTCAGTACTTC
CDR3aa: CASSGDRNIQYF

abundance: NA
j_gene: TRBJ1-1
v_gene: TRBV5-1
d_gene: NA
CDR3nt: TGCGCCAGCAGCTTGGAAACAGGGAGAAACACTGAAGCTTTCTTT
CDR3aa: CASSLETGRNTEAFF

abundance: NA
j_gene: TRBJ1-2
v_gene: TRBV4-1
d_gene: TRBD1
CDR3nt: TGCGCCAGCAGCCAAAGGGACAGGGGGCGCGGCTATGGCTACACCTTC
CDR3aa: CASSQRDRGRGYGYTF

abundance: NA
j_gene: TRBJ2-1
v_gene: TRBV11-2
d_gene: NA
CDR3nt: TGTGCCAGCAGCTTAGATGGGGAAGGCAGGGCCCAATCCAATGAGCAGTTCTTC
CDR3aa: CASSLDGEGRAQSNEQFF

abundance: once
j_gene: TRBJ1-5
v_gene: TRBV6-1
d_gene: NA
CDR3nt: TGTGCCAGCAGGAGGGGAGGCCAGCCCCAGCATTTT
CDR3aa: CASRRGGQPQHF

abundance: NA
j_gene: TRBJ2-7
v_gene: TRBV14
d_gene: NA
CDR3nt: TGTGCCAGCAGCCAGGAACGGGGCGAGCAGTACTTC
CDR3aa: CASSQERGEQYF

abundance: NA
j_gene: TRBJ2-5
v_gene: TRBV28
d_gene: TRBD2
CDR3nt: TGTGCCAGCAGTTACACCCCGGGCGGGAGGGCTTCAGAGACCCAGTACTTC
CDR3aa: CASSYTPGGRASETQYF

abundance: once
j_gene: TRBJ1-2
v_gene: TRBV10-3
d_gene: NA
CDR3nt: TGTGCCATCAGTGAAAGATGTCAGGGGATGCATGGCTACACCTTC
CDR3aa: CAISERCQGMHGYTF

abundance: NA
j_gene: TRBJ2-2
v_gene: TRBV4-1
d_gene: TRBD2
CDR3nt: TGCGCCAGCAGCCAAGACGGGGGGGTAGGGCTAGGGGAGCTGTTTTTT
CDR3aa: CASSQDGGVGLGELFF

abundance: once
j_gene: TRBJ1-2
v_gene: TRBV7-2
d_gene: NA
CDR3nt: TGTGCCAGCAGCCGATCGGGCAGGGGCTCTAACTATGGCTACACCTTC
CDR3aa: CASSRSGRGSNYGYTF

abundance: NA
j_gene: TRBJ1-1
v_gene: TRBV6-6
d_gene: NA
CDR3nt: TGTGCCAGCAATACCAACAGGGAATCCATGAACACTGAAGCTTTCTTT
CDR3aa: CASNTNRESMNTEAFF

abundance: NA
j_gene: TRBJ1-1
v_gene: TRBV2
d_gene: NA
CDR3nt: TGTGCCAGCAGTGATAGAGTGAACACTGAAGCTTTCTTT
CDR3aa: CASSDRVNTEAFF

abundance: few
j_gene: TRBJ2-7
v_gene: TRBV4-3
d_gene: TRBD1
CDR3nt: TGCGCCAGCAGCCAGAGGACAGGGAGTCTCGAGCAGTACTTC
CDR3aa: CASSQRTGSLEQYF